This T cell receptor beta chain was recovered during a study of blood T cell repertoires in COVID-19. Study summary: Nucleic acid was either cDNA or gDNA, and it came from T cells, B-cell-depleted T cells, or PBMCs.

In the original processing: Researchers report that nucleated cell counts were estimated from reference gene primer amplification. Here immunoSEQ multiplex PCR was the method, and the copy in TCRdb shows in-frame clones only, minus some. Clonal size and the V and J genes are those of that table, whereas D and trimming came from the DNA. The table includes 180,000 or so clones, around 86% detected once. Trimming removed 7 bases at V and 7 bases at J, with 16 bases between. The CDR3 consists of 13 residues. Germline assignment: CDR1 SNHLY and CDR2 FYNNEI. Sequencing input: peripheral blood. This clonotype was sampled from a man between 60 and 70 years old with acute or convalescent COVID-19. This chain uses TRBV2 with TRBJ1-2; a possible D gene is TRBD1 (6 bases). Here the CDR3 DNA reads TGTGCCAGCACTAACAGGGTTCGATCTGGCTACACCTTC. Translated, it gives CASTNRVRSGYTF. The full variable domain, with the rest looked up from reference TRBV2 and TRBJ1-2, is EPEVTQTPSHQVTQMGQEVILRCVPISNHLYFYWYRQILGQKVEFLVSFYNNEISEKSEIFDDQFSVERPDGSNFTLKIRSTKLEDSAMYFCASTNRVRSGYTFGSGTRLTVV.